This T cell receptor (beta chain) emerged from a study of T cell responses to AZD1222 COVID-19 vaccine. Data came from immunoSEQ multiplex PCR; TCRdb stores just in-frame clones and leaves some out. The data contain some 150,000 clones, around nine tenths of them singletons. The CDR3 has 13 residues. Trimming shortened V by 3 bases and J by 4 bases, and 6 bases separated the two germline ends. This receptor was taken from an adult who received the AZD1222 COVID-19 vaccine. This chain connects TRBV12-3 or TRBV12-4 to TRBJ1-4, with a tentative D call TRBD1 (5 bases). The sequencing here drew on peripheral blood, taken 28 days after the second AZD1222 dose. The CDR3: CASSFRVNEKLFF. In DNA form, the CDR3 reads TGTGCCAGCAGTTTCAGGGTTAATGAAAAACTGTTTTTT.